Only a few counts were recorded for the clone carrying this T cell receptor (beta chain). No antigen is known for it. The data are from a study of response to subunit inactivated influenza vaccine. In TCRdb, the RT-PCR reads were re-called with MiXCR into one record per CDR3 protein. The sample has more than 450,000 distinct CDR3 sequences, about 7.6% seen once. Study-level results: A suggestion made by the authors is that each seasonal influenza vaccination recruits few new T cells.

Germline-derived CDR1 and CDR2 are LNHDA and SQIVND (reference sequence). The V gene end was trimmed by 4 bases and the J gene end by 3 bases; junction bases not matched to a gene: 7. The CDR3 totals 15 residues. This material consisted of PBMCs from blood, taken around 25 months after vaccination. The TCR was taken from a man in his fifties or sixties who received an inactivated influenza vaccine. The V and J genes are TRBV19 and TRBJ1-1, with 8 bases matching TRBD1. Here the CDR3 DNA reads TGTGCCAGTAGTACACTCGGACAGGGAGACACTGAAGCTTTCTTT. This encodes CASSTLGQGDTEAFF.